This T cell receptor (beta chain) was identified during a study of regulatory T cells in long-lasting Graves disease. Germline V gene data show CDR1 as SNHLY and CDR2 as FYNNEI. The CDR3 has 11 amino acids. Trimming took off 4 bases at V and 7 bases at J, with 8 bases between the two ends. The TCR beta library used iRepertoire HTBI primers with Arm-PCR amplification of CDR3. TCRdb recomputed calls from the multiplex PCR reads with MiXCR, one row per CDR3 protein. In the table there are under 500,000 distinct CDR3 sequences, less than 25% of which are singletons. Time point denoted: persistent/refractory GD, antithyroid drugs over 5 years with positive TRAb. The TCR library was made from RNA extracted from PBMCs. Worth noting for this clonotype: A read error may be the cause here, since a much bigger clone is one base away.

The rearrangement joins TRBV2 to TRBJ2-7; possible D gene TRBD2, 5 bases. The specimen was peripheral blood mononuclear cells (PBMCs), collected when the disease was refractory, from a patient treated with antithyroid drugs. The source of this sequence is a female donor with Graves disease. The CDR3 DNA reads as TGTGCCAGCAGTGGACTACGGGAGCAGTACTTC. Protein product: CASSGLREQYF.